Below, 14 T cell receptor beta chains from the same sample are listed, as sequenced in a study of cytomegalovirus exposure and HLA in healthy donors. Sequencing was performed with immunoSEQ multiplex PCR; in TCRdb, only in-frame clones are kept and a portion is missing. The table has roughly 200,000 clones, about 81% seen once. Specimen: PBMCs. These receptors were collected from a young woman in good health and CMV-seronegative.

This chain's CDR3 is CASSLGAPYEQYF. The CDR3 DNA follows: TGTGCCAGCAGCTTAGGGGCCCCCTACGAGCAGTACTTC. The chain links TRBV5-6 to TRBJ2-7; a possible D gene is TRBD1 (5 bases). V lost 2 bases to trimming and J lost 2 bases, with 8 bases between them. The CDR3 is made up of 13 amino acids. CDR1 is SGHDT, CDR2 YYEEEE, per germline.

The chain is built from TRBV29-1 and TRBJ1-2, with D possibly matching TRBD1 (6 bases). Deletions cut 3 bases from V and 2 bases from J, with 13 bases between. The CDR3 consists of 14 residues. CDR1 SQVTM and CDR2 ANQGSEA come from the germline V gene. CDR3 sequence reads: CSVDGGAQNYGYTF. The CDR3 bases are TGCAGCGTTGATGGGGGGGCGCAGAACTATGGCTACACCTTC.

The rearrangement links TRBV10-3 to TRBJ1-2; 9 nucleotides align to TRBD1. CDR3 length equals 13 residues. J was trimmed by 6 bases and V by 5 bases; bases with no gene match: 4. Germline-derived CDR1 and CDR2 are ENHRY and SYGVKD. CDR3 sequence reads: CAISLGTGNGYTF. CDR3 in DNA: TGTGCCATCAGTCTAGGGACAGGGAATGGCTACACCTTC.

A remark on this clone: One end of the junction fails to match germline, which may point to a read error. This chain joins TRBV6-6 and TRBJ1-2; perhaps TRBD1 as D (6 bases). Germline V CDR1 and CDR2: MNHNY, SVGAGI (reference sequence). CDR3 size: 14 residues. This CDR3 is CASSYRDNSYGYTF. The CDR3, as DNA: TGTGCCAGCAGTTACCGGGACAATAGCTATGGCTACACTTTC.

This chain links TRBV6-1 with TRBJ2-1; D unresolved. V lost 6 bases and J lost 5, with 11 bases in between. This CDR3 is 13 amino acids long. Germline-derived CDR1 and CDR2 are MNHNS and SASEGT. The CDR3 nucleotides are TGTGCCAGCAGCCCCAGGCCGGACAATGAGCAGTTCTTC. This codes for CASSPRPDNEQFF.

The chain employs TRBV27 and TRBJ2-1, with D perhaps matching TRBD1 (5 bases). Trimming removed 6 bases from V and 5 bases from J, with 17 bases in between. The germline V gene has CDR1 MNHEY and CDR2 SMNVEV (reference sequence). This CDR3 has 15 residues. The CDR3 coding sequence is TGTGCCAGCAGACCTGACGCAGGGATAAACAATGAGCAGTTCTTC. Protein: CASRPDAGINNEQFF.

Only one count was recorded for this clone. The chain combines TRBV30 with TRBJ1-1, with D tentatively TRBD1 (5 bases). Germline V lookup: CDR1 GTSNPN, CDR2 SVGIG (reference sequence). Trimming took off 4 bases at V and 7 bases at J, with 16 bases between the two ends. CDR3 size: 13 residues. The CDR3 DNA is TGTGCCTGGAAACTTTTATCAGGGATTGAAGCTTTCTTT. This codes for CAWKLLSGIEAFF.

The chain couples TRBV5-1 to TRBJ1-1; D unresolved. V was trimmed by 1 base and J by 1 base, leaving 11 bases between them. The CDR3 extends over 15 amino acids. The germline CDR1 and CDR2 sequences are SGHRS and YFSETQ. In DNA, the CDR3 is TGCGCCAGCAGCTTGTCTGGACTGACGAACACTGAAGCTTTCTTT. Its translation: CASSLSGLTNTEAFF.

Only one count was recorded for this clone. V usage is TRBV7-2 and J usage is TRBJ2-7; maybe TRBD2 (7 bases). Germline loops: CDR1 SGHTA, CDR2 FQGNSA. The CDR3 runs 16 residues. V lost 5 bases and J lost 7, with 24 bases in between. The CDR3 region has the DNA TGTGCCAGCAGCCCCCAAGGGCTGGGGGGGCGAGGGGAGCAGTACTTC. As protein: CASSPQGLGGRGEQYF. The whole variable domain, remainder taken from reference TRBV7-2 and TRBJ2-7, is GAGVSQSPSNKVTEKGKDVELRCDPISGHTALYWYRQSLGQGLEFLIYFQGNSAPDKSGLPSDRFSAERTGGSVSTLTIQRTQQEDSAVYLCASSPQGLGGRGEQYFGPGTRLTVT.

This clone showed up just once. The J gene is TRBJ1-3, the V gene TRBV10-3, with 8 bases lining up with TRBD1. V lost 9 bases, J lost 0 bases, and 4 bases stayed unmatched. The V gene's germline CDR1 is ENHRY and CDR2 SYGVKD. The CDR3 sequence is 14 residues long. This CDR3 is CAISGQVSGNTIYF. The CDR3 DNA is TGTGCCATTTCGGGACAGGTCTCTGGAAACACCATATATTTT.

This clone was seen just once. V gene TRBV29-1 combines with J gene TRBJ2-7; 9 bases line up with TRBD1. Per the germline V gene, CDR1 is SQVTM and CDR2 is ANQGSEA. V trimming: 4 bases; J trimming: 3 bases; junction bases outside the gene matches: 7. The CDR3 is 14 residues long. The DNA for the CDR3 is TGCAGCGTTGGTCCTACGGGACAGGGCTACGAGCAGTACTTC. Amino acids: CSVGPTGQGYEQYF.

The V call is TRBV7-9, the J call TRBJ2-7, with D maybe TRBD2 (5 bases). V lost 2 bases to trimming and J lost 0 bases, with 20 bases between them. This CDR3 comprises 18 residues. Germline V gene data show CDR1 as SEHNR and CDR2 as FQNEAQ (reference sequence). The CDR3 loop reads CASSLFVLGDHLSYEQYF. CDR3 DNA sequence: TGTGCCAGCAGCTTATTTGTGTTGGGAGACCATCTCTCCTACGAGCAGTACTTC.

The chain combines TRBV5-1 with TRBJ1-5; tentative D call: TRBD1 (6 bases). The CDR3 sequence is 16 residues long. The V and J ends lost 1 base and 5 bases respectively, with 16 bases between them. Germline V gene data show CDR1 as SGHRS and CDR2 as YFSETQ. CDR3 bases: TGCGCCAGCAGCTTGACCCCAGGGGCTTCGGATCAGCCCCAGCATTTT. It translates to CASSLTPGASDQPQHF.

CDR3 loop: CASGNSGTRVADTQYF. The DNA for the CDR3 is TGCGCCAGCGGGAATTCCGGGACTAGAGTCGCAGATACGCAGTATTTT. The chain combines TRBV5-1 with TRBJ2-3; TRBD2 matches 8 bases. The CDR3 is 16 residues long. The J segment lost 4 bases and the V segment lost 7 bases, leaving 14 bases of the junction unmatched. CDR1 is SGHRS, CDR2 YFSETQ, per germline. Using reference TRBV5-1 and TRBJ2-3 for the parts outside the CDR3, the full variable domain is KAGVTQTPRYLIKTRGQQVTLSCSPISGHRSVSWYQQTPGQGLQFLFEYFSETQRNKGNFPGRFSGRQFSNSRSEMNVSTLELGDSALYLCASGNSGTRVADTQYFGPGTRLTVL.